A selection of T cell receptor beta chains follows, all from one sample in a study of siplizumab effects on memory and regulatory T cells. The protocol was immunoSEQ multiplex PCR, while the TCRdb copy is restricted to in-frame clones and leaves out a portion. The sample records some 100,000 clones, 92% being singletons. The sequencing input was Tregs sorted from blood. Receptors originate from a human donor in good health. Both conserved end residues are part of each CDR3. D genes are given only for firm matches. Clone size appears in some rows only: once, few, many, or a class for an expanded clone.

>TRBV4-1|-|-|TRBJ2-3
CASSQDSPQRVGTDTQYF
TGCGCCAGCAGCCAAGATTCCCCCCAGCGGGTAGGCACAGATACGCAGTATTTT
>TRBV5-1|TRBD1|-|TRBJ2-1
CASSLALGQGARNEQFF
TGCGCCAGCAGCTTGGCCTTAGGGCAGGGGGCTCGCAATGAGCAGTTCTTC
>TRBV19|TRBD2|-|TRBJ2-2
CASSIRGGPNTGELFF
TGTGCCAGTAGTATTCGGGGAGGGCCGAACACCGGGGAGCTGTTTTTT
>TRBV6-1|-|few|TRBJ2-5
CASSVYYSFTGQETQYF
TGTGCCAGCAGTGTATACTATTCCTTCACAGGCCAAGAGACCCAGTACTTC
>TRBV29-1|-|-|TRBJ1-2
CSVERVSYGYTF
TGCAGCGTTGAGAGGGTATCCTATGGCTACACCTTC
>TRBV10-3|TRBD1|-|TRBJ2-5
CAISSDRGQETQYF
TGTGCCATCAGCTCCGACAGGGGCCAAGAGACCCAGTACTTC
>TRBV5-4|TRBD1|once|TRBJ1-2
CASSIGQGTLYYGYTF
TGTGCCAGCAGCATCGGACAGGGGACACTATACTATGGCTACACCTTC
>TRBV18|-|-|TRBJ2-1
CASSPRPRYHEQFF
TGTGCCAGCTCACCGCGCCCCCGGTATCATGAGCAGTTCTTC
>TRBV7-9|-|-|TRBJ2-2
CASSLAAVNTGELFF
TGTGCCAGCAGCTTAGCAGCGGTGAACACCGGGGAGCTGTTTTTT
>TRBV7-9|-|-|TRBJ1-2
CASSRDGRANYGYTF
TGTGCCAGCAGCCGAGACGGAAGAGCTAACTATGGCTACACCTTC
>TRBV7-2|-|-|TRBJ2-7
CASSNRDIRSEQYF
TGTGCCAGCAGCAACCGGGATATACGCTCCGAGCAGTACTTC
>TRBV7-9|TRBD2|-|TRBJ2-1
CASRRRTSGRDNEQFF
TGTGCCAGCAGAAGAAGGACTAGCGGGAGGGACAATGAGCAGTTCTTC
>TRBV7-9|-|-|TRBJ2-6
CASSLFNSGANVLTF
TGTGCCAGCAGCTTGTTCAACTCTGGGGCCAACGTCCTGACTTTC
>TRBV5-1|TRBD1|-|TRBJ2-5
CASSRQGSETQYF
TGCGCCAGCAGCCGACAGGGCTCGGAGACCCAGTACTTC
>TRBV19|TRBD1|-|TRBJ2-6
CASSRTGYPGANVLTF
TGTGCCAGTAGCAGGACAGGGTACCCTGGGGCCAACGTCCTGACTTTC
>TRBV7-8|-|-|TRBJ2-1
CASKSSYNEQFF
TGTGCCAGCAAGTCCTCCTACAATGAGCAGTTCTTC
>TRBV5-1|TRBD1|-|TRBJ2-6
CASSWGQGVSSGANVLTF
TGCGCCAGCAGCTGGGGACAGGGGGTTTCCTCTGGGGCCAACGTCCTGACTTTC
>TRBV28|TRBD1|-|TRBJ1-4
CASSPTGGYEKLFF
TGTGCCAGCAGTCCGACAGGGGGCTATGAAAAACTGTTTTTT
>TRBV5-1|-|-|TRBJ2-7
CASSLGTTAYEQYF
TGCGCCAGCAGCTTGGGGACTACGGCCTACGAGCAGTACTTC
>TRBV7-3|TRBD1|-|TRBJ2-7
CASSLIWTGEQYF
TGTGCCAGCAGCTTAATTTGGACAGGCGAGCAGTACTTC
>TRBV28|-|once|TRBJ1-1
CASRTPLGIRDTEAFF
TGTGCCAGCAGAACCCCGTTGGGGATCCGGGACACTGAAGCTTTCTTT
>TRBV11-2|TRBD2|-|TRBJ2-7
CASSLALSGGTEQYF
TGTGCCAGCAGCTTAGCCCTGAGCGGGGGGACCGAGCAGTACTTC
>TRBV13|-|-|TRBJ1-2
CASSLSTDLWGYTF
TGTGCCAGCAGCCTCTCGACAGACCTTTGGGGCTACACCTTC
>TRBV19|-|-|TRBJ1-2
CASSTTRGRTYGYTF
TGTGCCAGTAGTACCACCAGGGGACGTACCTATGGCTACACCTTC
>TRBV25-1|-|-|TRBJ2-7
CASSARGDPEQYF
TGTGCCAGCAGTGCGCGGGGCGACCCCGAGCAGTACTTC
>TRBV19|-|once|TRBJ1-2
CASSIVSNYGYTF
TGTGCCAGTAGTATAGTGTCCAACTATGGCTACACCTTC
>TRBV7-9|-|-|TRBJ2-2
CASSLGGTGELFF
TGTGCCAGCAGCTTGGGCGGCACCGGGGAGCTGTTTTTT
>TRBV4-2|TRBD1|-|TRBJ2-3
CASSQGPGQGGDTQYF
TGTGCCAGCAGCCAAGGTCCCGGACAGGGGGGAGATACGCAGTATTTT
>TRBV5-1|TRBD2|once|TRBJ2-5
CASSLGLSSGRRRYQETQYF
TGCGCCAGCAGCTTAGGTTTGTCTAGCGGGAGAAGGCGGTACCAAGAGACCCAGTACTTC
>TRBV12-5|TRBD1|-|TRBJ1-4
CASGSGSGTGVGEKLFF
TGTGCTAGTGGCTCCGGATCCGGGACAGGGGTTGGGGAAAAACTGTTTTTT
>TRBV9|TRBD1|-|TRBJ1-2
CASSVTGGITYGYTF
TGTGCCAGCAGCGTTACAGGGGGCATTACCTATGGCTACACCTTC
>TRBV5-1|TRBD1|-|TRBJ2-3
CASSGTGGSTDTQYF
TGCGCCAGCAGCGGGACAGGGGGCAGCACAGATACGCAGTATTTT
>TRBV7-6|-|-|TRBJ1-2
CARIPPRGYTF
TGTGCCAGAATCCCCCCTAGGGGCTACACCTTC
>TRBV7-9|-|once|TRBJ2-7
CASSSSSYEQYF
TGTGCCAGCAGCTCCAGCTCCTACGAGCAGTACTTC
>TRBV5-6|TRBD2|once|TRBJ2-7
CASRLLAASYEQYF
TGTGCCAGCAGATTACTAGCGGCCTCCTACGAGCAGTACTTC
>TRBV19|-|-|TRBJ1-3
CASSASAGGNTIYF
TGTGCCAGTAGTGCGTCAGCCGGTGGAAACACCATATATTTT
>TRBV6-1|-|once|TRBJ2-1
CASSKGGQSYNEQFF
TGTGCCAGCAGTAAGGGGGGACAGAGTTACAATGAGCAGTTCTTC
>TRBV15|-|-|TRBJ2-1
CATSRENRKGNEQFF
TGTGCCACCAGCAGAGAAAACAGGAAGGGAAATGAGCAGTTCTTC
>TRBV9|-|once|TRBJ2-3
CASSVRVGGATDTQYF
TGTGCCAGCAGCGTAAGGGTGGGAGGAGCAACAGATACGCAGTATTTT
>TRBV28|-|-|TRBJ1-2
CASYFAGLYGYTF
TGTGCCAGCTATTTCGCAGGGCTCTATGGCTACACCTTC
>TRBV18|-|once|TRBJ2-5
CASSPSGQETQYF
TGTGCCAGCTCACCCAGTGGGCAAGAGACCCAGTACTTC
>TRBV5-4|-|-|TRBJ2-3
CASSEGTSTDTQYF
TGTGCCAGCAGCGAAGGGACGTCCACAGATACGCAGTATTTT
>TRBV5-1|-|-|TRBJ2-3
CASRFSTDTQYF
TGCGCCAGCAGGTTCAGCACAGATACGCAGTATTTT
>TRBV27|-|-|TRBJ2-7
CASSLSIFRVPYEQYF
TGTGCCAGCAGTTTATCTATATTTAGGGTCCCCTACGAGCAGTACTTC
>TRBV6-5|-|-|TRBJ1-5
CAVRGSGPQPQHF
TGTGCCGTCAGGGGATCGGGTCCTCAGCCCCAGCATTTT
>TRBV6-5|-|-|TRBJ1-1
CASSRGMNTEAFF
TGTGCCAGCAGTCGGGGGATGAACACTGAAGCTTTCTTT
>TRBV7-9|TRBD1|-|TRBJ2-1
CASSSTGYNEQFF
TGTGCCAGCAGCTCGACAGGGTACAATGAGCAGTTCTTC
>TRBV7-9|TRBD1|-|TRBJ2-4
CASSLATGGKNIQYF
TGTGCCAGCAGCTTGGCCACAGGGGGCAAAAACATTCAGTACTTC
>TRBV5-5|-|once|TRBJ2-5
CASSLGATEETQYF
TGTGCCAGCAGCTTGGGGGCGACTGAAGAGACCCAGTACTTC
>TRBV4-2|-|-|TRBJ1-4
CASSLGAANEKLFF
TGTGCCAGCAGCCTGGGGGCGGCTAATGAAAAACTGTTTTTT
>TRBV6-1|-|-|TRBJ2-1
CASSRGFNEQFF
TGTGCCAGCAGTCGGGGGTTCAATGAGCAGTTCTTC
>TRBV29-1|-|-|TRBJ1-1
CSGGEEAFF
TGCAGCGGGGGGGAGGAAGCTTTCTTT
>TRBV18|-|once|TRBJ2-6
CASSPLQILSGANVLTF
TGTGCCAGCTCACCGTTACAAATCCTCTCTGGGGCCAACGTCCTGACTTTC
>TRBV29-1|TRBD2|-|TRBJ2-3
CSVSSGGTDTQYF
TGCAGCGTATCTAGCGGGGGCACAGATACGCAGTATTTT
>TRBV9|TRBD2|-|TRBJ2-3
CASSVGTSGRPDTQYF
TGTGCCAGCAGCGTAGGGACTAGCGGGAGGCCCGATACGCAGTATTTT
>TRBV7-9|-|-|TRBJ1-2
CASSPEVYGYGYTF
TGTGCCAGCAGCCCAGAGGTGTACGGCTATGGCTACACCTTC